This TCR beta chain was sequenced in a study of PD-L1 blockade in urothelial cancer. Study context: Of about 30 patients, fewer than 27 were males with bladder-origin urothelial cancer. Blood was subjected to analysis at 3 weeks (second dose) and 6 weeks following treatment start.

In germline, CDR1 is SGHNT, CDR2 YYREEE (reference sequence). V shed 4 bases, J shed 2 bases, and the junction held 6 bases outside the gene matches. The CDR3 consists of 16 residues. Libraries were prepared by immunoSEQ multiplex PCR; TCRdb keeps only in-frame clonotypes and omits some of them. The table lists approximately 38,000 clones, approximately 86% of them singletons. Time point meaning: peripheral blood 6 weeks after treatment start. Peripheral blood mononuclear cells were collected from every patient before and during treatment, yielding between 1 and 8 samples per patient. The J gene is TRBJ2-5, the V gene TRBV5-4; 12 bases align to TRBD2. This specimen consisted of PBMCs, obtained around atezolizumab (anti-PD-L1) treatment. This TCR was recovered from a man in his sixties with urothelial cancer. The CDR3 DNA reads as TGTGCCAGCAGCAGTGGACTAGCGGGGTTTCAAGAGACCCAGTACTTC. It encodes CASSSGLAGFQETQYF.